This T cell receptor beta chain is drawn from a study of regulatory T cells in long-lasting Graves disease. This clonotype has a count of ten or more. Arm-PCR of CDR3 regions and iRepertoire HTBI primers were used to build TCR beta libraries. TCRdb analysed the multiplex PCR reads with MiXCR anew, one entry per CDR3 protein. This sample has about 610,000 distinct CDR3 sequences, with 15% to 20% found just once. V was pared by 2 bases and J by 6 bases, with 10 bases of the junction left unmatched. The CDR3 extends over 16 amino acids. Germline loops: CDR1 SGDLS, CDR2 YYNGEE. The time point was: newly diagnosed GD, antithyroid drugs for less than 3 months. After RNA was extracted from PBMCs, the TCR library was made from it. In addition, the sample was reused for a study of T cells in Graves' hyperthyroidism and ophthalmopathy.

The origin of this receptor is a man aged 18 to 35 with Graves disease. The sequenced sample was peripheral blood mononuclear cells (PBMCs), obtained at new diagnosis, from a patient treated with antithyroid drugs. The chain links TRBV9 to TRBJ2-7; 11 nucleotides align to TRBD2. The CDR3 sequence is CASSVVTSGSYGEQYF. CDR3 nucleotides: TGTGCCAGCAGCGTGGTCACTAGCGGGAGTTACGGCGAGCAGTACTTC.